The 4 T cell receptor beta chains reported below all come from one sample, sequenced in a study of T cell repertoires in cytomegalovirus infection. From the reads, TCRdb called clonotypes with MiXCR, one entry per CDR3 protein. Of about 200,000 distinct CDR3 sequences detected, 8.5% to 10% appear once; the ten largest clones hold roughly 4.8%. The sequencing sample was made of PBMCs. These receptors all stem from a human donor in good health (CMV status not recorded). Some clones in this sample may be carry-over from other donors' samples.

This clonotype was recorded at least ten times. This chain joins TRBV7-2 and TRBJ1-2; D unclear. Trimming took off 3 bases at V and 5 bases at J, with 13 bases between the two ends. There are 14 residues in the CDR3. Germline CDR1 SGHTA, CDR2 FQGNSA. CDR3 nucleotides: TGTGCCAGCAGCTTCATGGACCGGCCTTATGGCTACACCTTC. Translation: CASSFMDRPYGYTF.

A few counts support this clonotype. This chain links TRBV29-1 with TRBJ1-5; TRBD1 agrees at 8 bases. V dropped 6 bases and J dropped 7; count of bases not matched to a gene: 8. This CDR3 has 13 residues. Germline-derived CDR1 and CDR2 are SQVTM and ANQGSEA. CDR3 protein: CSVGTGTHQPQHF. CDR3 nucleotides: TGCAGCGTGGGGACAGGAACGCACCAGCCCCAGCATTTT.

The rearrangement links TRBV7-9 to TRBJ1-4, with D possibly TRBD1 on 6 matching bases. The V gene's germline CDR1 is SEHNR and CDR2 FQNEAQ (reference sequence). Trimming left V 4 bases short and J 0 bases short, with 12 bases between. CDR3 length equals 16 residues. CDR3 DNA: TGTGCCAGCAGCTGGGGGGCACTTGCAACTAATGAAAAACTGTTTTTT. This encodes CASSWGALATNEKLFF.

V is TRBV5-1 and J is TRBJ1-1; a weak D match, TRBD1 (6 bases). The CDR3 length is 14 residues. The germline V gene encodes CDR1 SGHRS and CDR2 YFSETQ. The V end lost 5 bases, the J end lost 4 bases, and 15 bases lay between the germline ends. This CDR3 is CASRLGGLRTEAFF. CDR3 coding DNA: TGCGCCAGCAGGTTAGGGGGTCTTCGCACTGAAGCTTTCTTT.